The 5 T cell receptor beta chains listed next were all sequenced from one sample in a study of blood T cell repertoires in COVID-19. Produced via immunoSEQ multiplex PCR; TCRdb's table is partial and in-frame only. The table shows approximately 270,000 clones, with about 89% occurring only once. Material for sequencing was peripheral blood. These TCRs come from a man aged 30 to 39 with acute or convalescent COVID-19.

The CDR3 here is CAWKSEHRGFSSYNSPLHF. Written as DNA, the CDR3 is TGTGCCTGGAAGTCCGAACACAGGGGCTTTAGCTCCTATAATTCACCCCTCCACTTT. The V gene is TRBV30, the J gene TRBJ1-6; 7 bases fit TRBD1. The CDR3 length is 19 residues. The J segment lost 0 bases and the V segment lost 4 bases, leaving 15 bases of the junction unmatched. In germline, CDR1 is GTSNPN, CDR2 SVGIG (reference sequence). Variable domain in full (rest from reference TRBV30 and TRBJ1-6): SQTIHQWPATLVQPVGSPLSLECTVEGTSNPNLYWYRQAAGRGLQLLFYSVGIGQISSEVPQNLSASRPQDRQFILSSKKLLLSDSGFYLCAWKSEHRGFSSYNSPLHFGNGTRLTVT.

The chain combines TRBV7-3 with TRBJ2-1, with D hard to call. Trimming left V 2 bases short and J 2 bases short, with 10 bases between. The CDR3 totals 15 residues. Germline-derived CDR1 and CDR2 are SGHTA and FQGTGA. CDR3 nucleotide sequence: TGTGCCAGCAGCTTATCGGATGGAGCCTACAATGAGCAGTTCTTC. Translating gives CASSLSDGAYNEQFF.

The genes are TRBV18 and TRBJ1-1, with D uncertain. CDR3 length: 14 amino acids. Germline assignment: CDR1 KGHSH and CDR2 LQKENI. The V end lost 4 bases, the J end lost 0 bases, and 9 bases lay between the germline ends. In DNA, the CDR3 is TGTGCCAGCTCACTCGGGGTCATGAACACTGAAGCTTTCTTT. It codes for CASSLGVMNTEAFF.

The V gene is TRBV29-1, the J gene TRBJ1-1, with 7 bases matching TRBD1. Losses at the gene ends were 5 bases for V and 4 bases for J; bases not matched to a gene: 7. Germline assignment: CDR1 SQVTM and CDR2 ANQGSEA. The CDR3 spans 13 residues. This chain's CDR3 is CSVRQGIGTEAFF. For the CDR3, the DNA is TGCAGCGTTCGACAGGGAATTGGCACTGAAGCTTTCTTT.

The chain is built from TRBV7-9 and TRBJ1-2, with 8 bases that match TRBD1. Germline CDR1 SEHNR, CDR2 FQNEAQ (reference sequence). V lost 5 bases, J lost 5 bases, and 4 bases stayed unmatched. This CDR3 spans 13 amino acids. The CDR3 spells CASSRTGLYGYTF. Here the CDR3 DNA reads TGTGCCAGCAGCCGGACAGGGTTGTATGGCTACACCTTC.